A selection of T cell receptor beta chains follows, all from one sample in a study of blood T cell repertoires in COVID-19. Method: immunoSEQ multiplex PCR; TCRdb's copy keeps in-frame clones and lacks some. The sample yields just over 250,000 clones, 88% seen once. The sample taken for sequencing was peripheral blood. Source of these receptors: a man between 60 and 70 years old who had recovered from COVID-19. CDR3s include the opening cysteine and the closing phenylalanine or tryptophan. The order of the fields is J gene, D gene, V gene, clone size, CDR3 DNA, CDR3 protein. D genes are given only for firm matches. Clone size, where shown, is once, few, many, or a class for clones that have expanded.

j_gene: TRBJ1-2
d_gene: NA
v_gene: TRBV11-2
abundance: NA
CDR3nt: TGTGCCAGCAGCTCCCAGGGAGGAGGCTACACCTTC
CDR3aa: CASSSQGGGYTF

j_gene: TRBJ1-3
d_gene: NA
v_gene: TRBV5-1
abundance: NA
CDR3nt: TGCGCCAGCAGCTTGAGAGCAGGGTATGGAAACACCATATATTTT
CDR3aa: CASSLRAGYGNTIYF

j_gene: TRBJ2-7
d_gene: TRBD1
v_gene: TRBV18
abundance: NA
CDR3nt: TGTGCCAGCTCACCAGTTCCTAACCCGACAGGGAGAAACGAGCAGTACTTC
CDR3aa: CASSPVPNPTGRNEQYF

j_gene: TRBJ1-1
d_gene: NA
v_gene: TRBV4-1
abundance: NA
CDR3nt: TGCGCCAGCAGCCAAGAGGGCCGGGACACGGAAGAAGCTTTCTTT
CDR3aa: CASSQEGRDTEEAFF

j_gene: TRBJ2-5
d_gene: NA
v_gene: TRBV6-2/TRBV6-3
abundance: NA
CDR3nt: TGTGCCAGCAGTTCTAGAGAGACCCAGTACTTC
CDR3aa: CASSSRETQYF

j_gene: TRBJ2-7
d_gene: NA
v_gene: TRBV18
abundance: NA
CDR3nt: TGTGCCAGCTCCAACGCGGACAGATACTACGAGCAGTACTTC
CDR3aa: CASSNADRYYEQYF

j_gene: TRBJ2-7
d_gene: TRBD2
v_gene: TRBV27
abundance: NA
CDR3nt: TGTGCCAGCAGCCCGCTCGGGGGGGTCCCCTACGAGCAGTACTTC
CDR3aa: CASSPLGGVPYEQYF

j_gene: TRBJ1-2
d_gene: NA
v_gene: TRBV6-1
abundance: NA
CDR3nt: TGTGCCAGCAGTGAAGACAGGCGGGACTTC
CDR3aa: CASSEDRRDF

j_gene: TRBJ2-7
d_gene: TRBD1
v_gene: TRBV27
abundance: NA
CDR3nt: TGTGCCAGCAAACCCGTGGACAGGGGGCATGGCGAGCAGTACTTC
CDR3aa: CASKPVDRGHGEQYF

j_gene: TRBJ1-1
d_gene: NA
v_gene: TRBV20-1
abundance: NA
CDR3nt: TGCAGTGCTAGTAAAGGCAGGAACCCTGAAGCTTTCTTT
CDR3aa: CSASKGRNPEAFF

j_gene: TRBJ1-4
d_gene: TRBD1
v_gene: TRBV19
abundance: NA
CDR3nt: TGTGCCAGTAGAACCACAGGGGCAACTAATGAAAAACTGTTTTTT
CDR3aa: CASRTTGATNEKLFF

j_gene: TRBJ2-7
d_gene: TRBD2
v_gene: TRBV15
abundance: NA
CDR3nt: TGTGCCACCAGCGTGGGACTAGCGGGGGGTGGTTCCTACGAGCAGTACTTC
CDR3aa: CATSVGLAGGGSYEQYF

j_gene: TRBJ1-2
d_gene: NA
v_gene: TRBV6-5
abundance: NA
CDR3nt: TGTGCCAGCAGCAACCACAGGGCTAACTATGGCTACACCTTC
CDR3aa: CASSNHRANYGYTF

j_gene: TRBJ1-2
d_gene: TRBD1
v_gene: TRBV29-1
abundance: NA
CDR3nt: TGCAGCGTTCCCGGGACAGAGGGCTACACCTTC
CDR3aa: CSVPGTEGYTF

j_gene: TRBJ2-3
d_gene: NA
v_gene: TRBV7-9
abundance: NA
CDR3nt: TGTGCCACTCGGGCGGGGGCGGCAGATACGCAGTATTTT
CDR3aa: CATRAGAADTQYF

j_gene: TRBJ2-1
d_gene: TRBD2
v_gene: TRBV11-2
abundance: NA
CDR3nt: TGTGCCAGCAGCCCACCCCGTAGGACTAGCTCAGATGAGCAGTTCTTC
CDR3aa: CASSPPRRTSSDEQFF

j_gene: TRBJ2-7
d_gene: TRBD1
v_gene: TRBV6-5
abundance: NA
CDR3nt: TGTGCCAGCCGGACCGACAGGGCTAACGAGCAGTACTTC
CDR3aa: CASRTDRANEQYF

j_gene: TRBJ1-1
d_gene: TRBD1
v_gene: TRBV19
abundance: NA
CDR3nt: TGTGCCAGTGAGGACAGGGGGACTGAAGCTTTCTTT
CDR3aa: CASEDRGTEAFF

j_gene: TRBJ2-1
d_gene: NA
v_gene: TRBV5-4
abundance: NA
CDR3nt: TGTGCCAGCAGCTTGCCCTTGGGGGGGCGACAGAATGAGCAGTTCTTC
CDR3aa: CASSLPLGGRQNEQFF

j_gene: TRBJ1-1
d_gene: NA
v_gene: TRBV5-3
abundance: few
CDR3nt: TGTGCCAGAAGTTTTGGAAGGACTCACACTGAAGCTTTCTTT
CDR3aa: CARSFGRTHTEAFF

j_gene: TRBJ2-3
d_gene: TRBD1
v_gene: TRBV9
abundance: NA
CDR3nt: TGTGCCAGCAGGGGGACAGGAGGCACAGATACGCAGTATTTT
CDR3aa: CASRGTGGTDTQYF

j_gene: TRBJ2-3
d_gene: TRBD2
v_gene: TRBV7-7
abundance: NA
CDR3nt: TGTGCTAGCAGCTTGAGGGGCGGGGGGACAGATACGCAGTATTTT
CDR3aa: CASSLRGGGTDTQYF

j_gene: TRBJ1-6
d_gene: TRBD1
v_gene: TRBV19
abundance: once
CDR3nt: TGTGCCAGTACCCTAAAGGAGGGGGCGGGATCACCCCTCCACTTT
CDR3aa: CASTLKEGAGSPLHF

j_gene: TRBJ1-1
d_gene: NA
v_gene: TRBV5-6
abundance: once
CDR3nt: TGTGCCAGCAGCGAGGTTGGGGGGGCTGATATGAACACTGAAGCTTTCTTT
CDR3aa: CASSEVGGADMNTEAFF

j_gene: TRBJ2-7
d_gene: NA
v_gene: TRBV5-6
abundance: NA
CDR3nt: TGTGCCAGCAGCTTGAGACGGGACACGTACTTC
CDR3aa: CASSLRRDTYF

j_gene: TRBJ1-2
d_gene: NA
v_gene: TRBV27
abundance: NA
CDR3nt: TGTGCCAGCAGTTTAAGGCCCAGGGGCTATGGCTACACCTTC
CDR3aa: CASSLRPRGYGYTF